These T cell receptor beta chains were read from a single sample in a study of blood T cell repertoires in COVID-19. Repertoires were generated with immunoSEQ multiplex PCR, while TCRdb's copy carries only in-frame clones and drops some. This table holds 75,000 to 85,000 clones, less than 90% found once. What was sequenced was peripheral blood. These receptors originate from a human donor in a cohort sampled during active COVID-19. Each CDR3 is given with its conserved first and last residue. The D gene is left open where the match is weak. Only part of the rows carry a size: once, few, many, or a class if the clone is expanded.

DNA: TGTGCCAGCAGTCGGGACTTAACGAGCTCTGGAAACACCATATATTTT
CDR3: CASSRDLTSSGNTIYF
V: TRBV2
J: TRBJ1-3
D: -
size: once

DNA: TGTGCCAGCAAACTCGAAGGTCCCGGTAATCGCCAACTAAATTCACCCCTCCACTTT
CDR3: CASKLEGPGNRQLNSPLHF
V: TRBV2
J: TRBJ1-6
D: -
size: -

DNA: TGTGCCAGCAGACGCGGCCAGATTAGCAATCAGCCCCAGCATTTT
CDR3: CASRRGQISNQPQHF
V: TRBV2
J: TRBJ1-5
D: -
size: few

DNA: TGTGCCAGCTCACCAGACAGGGGAGCTAACTATGGCTACACCTTC
CDR3: CASSPDRGANYGYTF
V: TRBV18
J: TRBJ1-2
D: TRBD1
size: -

DNA: TGTGCCAGCTCACCACCTGGCAGTCTGGGGAGCTACGAGCAGTACTTC
CDR3: CASSPPGSLGSYEQYF
V: TRBV18
J: TRBJ2-7
D: -
size: -

DNA: TGTGCCAGCAGTGGGAGGGGCGACAGGGTCACCGGGGAGCTGTTTTTT
CDR3: CASSGRGDRVTGELFF
V: TRBV6-1
J: TRBJ2-2
D: -
size: -

DNA: TGTGCCAGCAGTGGGGAGGGTAGCCTTTCACCCCTCCACTTT
CDR3: CASSGEGSLSPLHF
V: TRBV2
J: TRBJ1-6
D: -
size: -

DNA: TGTGCCAGCAGCCAAGACAAGAGAAAGAAAGACAGGAACAATCAGCCCCAGCATTTT
CDR3: CASSQDKRKKDRNNQPQHF
V: TRBV3-1/TRBV3-2
J: TRBJ1-5
D: -
size: once

DNA: TGTGCCAGCAGTTTCCGGGACAGGGATATCTACGAGCAGTACTTC
CDR3: CASSFRDRDIYEQYF
V: TRBV6-5
J: TRBJ2-7
D: TRBD1
size: once

DNA: TGCGCCAGCAGCCAAATGGGACAGGGGAGCTACAATGAGCAGTTCTTC
CDR3: CASSQMGQGSYNEQFF
V: TRBV4-1
J: TRBJ2-1
D: TRBD1
size: -

DNA: TGTGCCAGCAGTTTAGGGGTCAGGGGCATACGAGGCTACACCTTC
CDR3: CASSLGVRGIRGYTF
V: TRBV28
J: TRBJ1-2
D: -
size: once

DNA: TGTGCCAGCAGTCCCGACTACGGCGGGAGGGGCTACACCTTC
CDR3: CASSPDYGGRGYTF
V: TRBV6-5
J: TRBJ1-2
D: -
size: -

DNA: TGCGCCAGCAGCCAAGAGGTGGGGACAGCACAGTACTTC
CDR3: CASSQEVGTAQYF
V: TRBV4-1
J: TRBJ2-7
D: TRBD1
size: -

DNA: TGCGCCAGCTCCCCAGGGACTTATAGCAATCAGCCCCAGCATTTT
CDR3: CASSPGTYSNQPQHF
V: TRBV23-1
J: TRBJ1-5
D: -
size: -

DNA: TGCGCCAGCAGCTTGGGGGCAGGGTTGACTGAAGCTTTCTTT
CDR3: CASSLGAGLTEAFF
V: TRBV5-1
J: TRBJ1-1
D: -
size: -

DNA: TGTGCCAGCAGTTACCCTCCGGGGTGGAGCAATCAGCCCCAGCATTTT
CDR3: CASSYPPGWSNQPQHF
V: TRBV6-6
J: TRBJ1-5
D: -
size: -

DNA: TGCGCCAGCAGCTTGGGCGAGATTAACACTGAAGCTTTCTTT
CDR3: CASSLGEINTEAFF
V: TRBV5-1
J: TRBJ1-1
D: -
size: -

DNA: TGTGCTAGCAGCTTGACTAGCGGGGGGTCCAATGAGCAGTTCTTC
CDR3: CASSLTSGGSNEQFF
V: TRBV7-7
J: TRBJ2-1
D: TRBD2
size: -

DNA: TGTGCCAGCAGCTTGCAGGGGGCTAATGAAAAACTGTTTTTT
CDR3: CASSLQGANEKLFF
V: TRBV5-6
J: TRBJ1-4
D: TRBD1
size: -

DNA: TGTGCCAGCAGTCCCAGCGGGAGGGGCAGGAAGAACGAGCAGTACTTC
CDR3: CASSPSGRGRKNEQYF
V: TRBV27
J: TRBJ2-7
D: TRBD2
size: -

DNA: TGTGCCAGCAAGGGGGAGTACTATGGCTACACCTTC
CDR3: CASKGEYYGYTF
V: TRBV6-6
J: TRBJ1-2
D: -
size: -

DNA: TGTGCCAGCACCCACCCAGGGGGCAGGGGCTACACCTTC
CDR3: CASTHPGGRGYTF
V: TRBV5-4
J: TRBJ1-2
D: TRBD1
size: -

DNA: TGCGCCAGCAGCCAAACTAGCGGCTGGTCCTACAATGAGCAGTTCTTC
CDR3: CASSQTSGWSYNEQFF
V: TRBV4-1
J: TRBJ2-1
D: TRBD2
size: -

DNA: TGCAGCGTAATGACAGGCACAGATACGCAGTATTTT
CDR3: CSVMTGTDTQYF
V: TRBV29-1
J: TRBJ2-3
D: -
size: -

DNA: TGCGCCAGCAGCCCGTCTCTCGGCGGGGGGGCGGGTGAGCAGTTCTTC
CDR3: CASSPSLGGGAGEQFF
V: TRBV5-1
J: TRBJ2-1
D: TRBD2
size: -

DNA: TGTGCCACCAGCAGAGCTGAGGATACGCAGTATTTT
CDR3: CATSRAEDTQYF
V: TRBV15
J: TRBJ2-3
D: -
size: -

DNA: TGTGCCAGTAGTCCGGGGACAGGGGGGACTGAAGCTTTCTTT
CDR3: CASSPGTGGTEAFF
V: TRBV19
J: TRBJ1-1
D: TRBD1
size: -

DNA: TGTGCCAGCAACCAACAGACGGGGGGCGGGTATGAAAAACTGTTTTTT
CDR3: CASNQQTGGGYEKLFF
V: TRBV2
J: TRBJ1-4
D: -
size: once

DNA: TGTGCCAGCAGCCAAGAGGGTACAGGGAATCGGCATCAGCCCCAGCATTTT
CDR3: CASSQEGTGNRHQPQHF
V: TRBV4-2
J: TRBJ1-5
D: -
size: few

DNA: TGCGCCAGCAGCCCACCCCCCGGACTAGCGGAGGAAGAGACCCAGTACTTC
CDR3: CASSPPPGLAEEETQYF
V: TRBV4-1
J: TRBJ2-5
D: TRBD2
size: -

DNA: TGTGCCAGCAGTTTTGTTCAGTTTTTGGACAGGGTAGGAGAAAAACTGTTTTTT
CDR3: CASSFVQFLDRVGEKLFF
V: TRBV28
J: TRBJ1-4
D: TRBD1
size: -

DNA: TGTGCCAGCAGTTACTCGGACAGCTTCAATGGCTACACCTTC
CDR3: CASSYSDSFNGYTF
V: TRBV6-5
J: TRBJ1-2
D: -
size: -

DNA: TGTGCCAGCAGCCCCCATGGGGCAGACTCCTACAATGAGCAGTTCTTC
CDR3: CASSPHGADSYNEQFF
V: TRBV11-3
J: TRBJ2-1
D: -
size: -

DNA: TGTGCCAGCAGGGATAGCGGGAGTAATGAGCAGTTCTTC
CDR3: CASRDSGSNEQFF
V: TRBV9
J: TRBJ2-1
D: TRBD2
size: -

DNA: TGTGCCAGCAGCAAAAGCCGGGACAGGGTTGGAGAGCAGTACTTC
CDR3: CASSKSRDRVGEQYF
V: TRBV21-1
J: TRBJ2-7
D: -
size: -

DNA: TGTGCCAGCAGTTTAGGGCAGCCTCTTGAGCAGTACTTC
CDR3: CASSLGQPLEQYF
V: TRBV28
J: TRBJ2-7
D: -
size: -

DNA: TGTGCCAGCAGTCGACCACCGGGTAGCAATCAGCCCCAGCATTTT
CDR3: CASSRPPGSNQPQHF
V: TRBV28
J: TRBJ1-5
D: -
size: -

DNA: TGTGCCAGCAGCTTGGTAGGGCAAGGGGACATTCAGTACTTC
CDR3: CASSLVGQGDIQYF
V: TRBV5-6
J: TRBJ2-4
D: -
size: -

DNA: TGCAGCCTTTCCATGGGACAGGCAGATACGCAGTATTTT
CDR3: CSLSMGQADTQYF
V: TRBV29-1
J: TRBJ2-3
D: TRBD1
size: -

DNA: TGTGCCAGCAGTCCTCCAGGGTACTATGGCTACACCTTC
CDR3: CASSPPGYYGYTF
V: TRBV28
J: TRBJ1-2
D: -
size: -

DNA: TGCGCCAGCAGCTTAGGCGAAGGGAGTAATGGCTACACCTTC
CDR3: CASSLGEGSNGYTF
V: TRBV5-1
J: TRBJ1-2
D: -
size: -

DNA: TGCGCCAGCAGTCAGCTTTGGGGGCCCCCTGCCTTT
CDR3: CASSQLWGPPAF
V: TRBV23-1
J: TRBJ1-1
D: -
size: -

DNA: TGTGCCAGCAGTTTAGGCAGATGGGGCTACACCTTC
CDR3: CASSLGRWGYTF
V: TRBV12-3/TRBV12-4
J: TRBJ1-2
D: -
size: once